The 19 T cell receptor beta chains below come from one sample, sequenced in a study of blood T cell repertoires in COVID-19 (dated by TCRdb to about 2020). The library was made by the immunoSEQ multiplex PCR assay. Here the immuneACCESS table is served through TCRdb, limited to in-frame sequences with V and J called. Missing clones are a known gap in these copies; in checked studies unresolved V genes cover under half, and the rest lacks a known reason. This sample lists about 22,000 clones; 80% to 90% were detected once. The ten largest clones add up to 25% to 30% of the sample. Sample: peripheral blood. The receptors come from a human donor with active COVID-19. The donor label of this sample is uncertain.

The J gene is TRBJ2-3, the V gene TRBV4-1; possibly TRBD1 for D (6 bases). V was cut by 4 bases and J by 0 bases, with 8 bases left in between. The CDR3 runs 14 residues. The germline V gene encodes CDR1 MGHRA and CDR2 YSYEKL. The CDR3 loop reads CASSRGRSTDTQYF. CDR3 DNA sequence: TGCGCCAGCAGCCGGGGGCGCAGCACAGATACGCAGTATTTT.

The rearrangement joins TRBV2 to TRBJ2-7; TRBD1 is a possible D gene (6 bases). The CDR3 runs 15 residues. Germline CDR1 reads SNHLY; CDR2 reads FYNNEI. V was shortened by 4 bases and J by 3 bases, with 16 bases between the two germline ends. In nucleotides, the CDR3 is TGTGCCAGCAGTGTATCCGGGACATCCGTCTACGAGCAGTACTTC. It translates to CASSVSGTSVYEQYF.

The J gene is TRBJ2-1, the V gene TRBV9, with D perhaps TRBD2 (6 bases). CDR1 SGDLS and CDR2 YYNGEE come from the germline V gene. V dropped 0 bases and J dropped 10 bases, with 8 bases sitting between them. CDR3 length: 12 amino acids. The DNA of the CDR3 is TGTGCCAGCAGCGTAGATGGGGGGGAGCAGTTCTTC. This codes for CASSVDGGEQFF.

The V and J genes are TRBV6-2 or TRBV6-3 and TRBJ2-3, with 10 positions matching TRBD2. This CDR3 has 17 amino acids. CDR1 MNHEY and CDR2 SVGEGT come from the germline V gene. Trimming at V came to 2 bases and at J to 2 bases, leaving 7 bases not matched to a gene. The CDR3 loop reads CASSYAVSGGSTDTQYF. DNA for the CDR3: TGTGCCAGCAGTTACGCCGTTAGCGGGGGGTCCACAGATACGCAGTATTTT.

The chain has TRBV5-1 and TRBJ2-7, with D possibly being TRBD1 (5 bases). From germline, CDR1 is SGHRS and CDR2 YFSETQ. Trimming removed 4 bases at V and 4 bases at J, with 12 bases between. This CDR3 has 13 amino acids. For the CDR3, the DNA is TGCGCCAGCAGCACTCAAGGGGAATACGAGCAGTACTTC. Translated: CASSTQGEYEQYF.

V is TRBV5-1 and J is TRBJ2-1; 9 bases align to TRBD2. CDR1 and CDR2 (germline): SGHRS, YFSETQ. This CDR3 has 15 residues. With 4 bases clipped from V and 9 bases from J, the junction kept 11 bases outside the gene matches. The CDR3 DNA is TGCGCCAGCAGCCTAGATAGATGGACTAGCGTTGAGCAGTTCTTC. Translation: CASSLDRWTSVEQFF.

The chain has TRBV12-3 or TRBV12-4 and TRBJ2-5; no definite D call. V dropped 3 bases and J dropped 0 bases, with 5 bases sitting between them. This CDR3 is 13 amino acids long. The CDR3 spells CASSFIHQETQYF. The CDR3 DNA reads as TGTGCCAGCAGTTTTATTCACCAAGAGACCCAGTACTTC.

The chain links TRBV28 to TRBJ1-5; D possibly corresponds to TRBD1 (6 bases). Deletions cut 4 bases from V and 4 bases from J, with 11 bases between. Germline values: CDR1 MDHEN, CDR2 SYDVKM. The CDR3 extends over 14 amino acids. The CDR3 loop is CASSWQGRNQPQHF. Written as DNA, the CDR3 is TGTGCCAGCAGTTGGCAGGGGCGGAATCAGCCCCAGCATTTT.

CDR3 nucleotide sequence: TGTGCCAGCAGCTTAGCCGGGACTAGCGGGAAGGAGCAGTTCTTC. Residues: CASSLAGTSGKEQFF. The genes are TRBV7-9 and TRBJ2-1, with 13 bases fitting TRBD2. V was clipped by 0 bases and J by 10 bases; unmatched bases: 3. The CDR3 extends over 15 amino acids. CDR1 is SEHNR, CDR2 FQNEAQ, per germline (reference sequence).

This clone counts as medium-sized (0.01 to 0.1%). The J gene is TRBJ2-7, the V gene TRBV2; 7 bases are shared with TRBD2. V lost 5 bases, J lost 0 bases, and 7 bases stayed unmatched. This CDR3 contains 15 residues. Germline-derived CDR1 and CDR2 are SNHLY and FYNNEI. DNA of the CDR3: TGTGCCAGCAGTCCCCGGGAGGCTGTCTCCTACGAGCAGTACTTC. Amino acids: CASSPREAVSYEQYF.

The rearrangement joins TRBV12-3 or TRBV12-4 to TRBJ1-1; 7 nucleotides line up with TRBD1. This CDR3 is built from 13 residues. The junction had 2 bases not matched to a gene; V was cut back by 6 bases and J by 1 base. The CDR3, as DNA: TGTGCCAGCAGCGGACAGGCGAACACTGAAGCTTTCTTT. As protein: CASSGQANTEAFF.

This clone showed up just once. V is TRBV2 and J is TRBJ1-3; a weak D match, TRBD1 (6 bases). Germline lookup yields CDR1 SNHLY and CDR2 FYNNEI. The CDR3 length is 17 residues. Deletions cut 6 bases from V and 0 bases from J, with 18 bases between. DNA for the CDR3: TGTGCCAGCAGCGGAATAACCTTGGACAGCTCTGGAAACACCATATATTTT. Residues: CASSGITLDSSGNTIYF.

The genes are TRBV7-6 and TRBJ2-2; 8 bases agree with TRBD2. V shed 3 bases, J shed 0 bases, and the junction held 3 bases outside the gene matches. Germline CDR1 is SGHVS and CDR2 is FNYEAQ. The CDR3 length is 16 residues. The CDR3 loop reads CASSLGTRANTGELFF. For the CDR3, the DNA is TGTGCCAGCAGCTTGGGGACTAGGGCGAACACCGGGGAGCTGTTTTTT.

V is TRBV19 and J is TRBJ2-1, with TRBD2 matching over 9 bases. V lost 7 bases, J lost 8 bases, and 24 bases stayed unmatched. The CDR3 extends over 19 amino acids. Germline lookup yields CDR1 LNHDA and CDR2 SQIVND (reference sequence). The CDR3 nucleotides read TGTGCCAGTACGGGGGGAGGACGTTATAGCGGGAGTGGAGGCGATGAGCAGTTCTTC. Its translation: CASTGGGRYSGSGGDEQFF.

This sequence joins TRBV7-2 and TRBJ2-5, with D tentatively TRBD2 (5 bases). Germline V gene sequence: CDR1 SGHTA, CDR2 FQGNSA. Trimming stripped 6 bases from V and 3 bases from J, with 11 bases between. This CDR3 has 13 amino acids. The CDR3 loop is CASRVGAEETQYF. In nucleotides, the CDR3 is TGTGCCAGCAGAGTCGGAGCGGAAGAGACCCAGTACTTC.

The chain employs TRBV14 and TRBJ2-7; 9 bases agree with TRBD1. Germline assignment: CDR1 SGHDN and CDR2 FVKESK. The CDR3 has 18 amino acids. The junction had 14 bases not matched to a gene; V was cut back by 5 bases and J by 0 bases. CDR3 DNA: TGTGCCAGCAGCGGAAACCCTTCACAGGGGGCGATCTCCTACGAGCAGTACTTC. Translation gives CASSGNPSQGAISYEQYF.

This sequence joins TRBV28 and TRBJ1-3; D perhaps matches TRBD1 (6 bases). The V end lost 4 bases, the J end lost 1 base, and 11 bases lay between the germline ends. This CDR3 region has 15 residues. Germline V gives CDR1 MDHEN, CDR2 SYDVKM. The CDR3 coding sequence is TGTGCCAGCAGTTCCGTAACAGGGTCTGGAAACACCATATATTTT. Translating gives CASSSVTGSGNTIYF.

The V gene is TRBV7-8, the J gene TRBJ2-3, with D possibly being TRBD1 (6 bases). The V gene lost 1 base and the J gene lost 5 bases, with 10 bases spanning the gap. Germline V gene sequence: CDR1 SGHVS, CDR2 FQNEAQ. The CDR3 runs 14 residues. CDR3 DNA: TGTGCCAGCAGCTTAGAGGTCAGGGGAGATACGCAGTATTTT. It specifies CASSLEVRGDTQYF.

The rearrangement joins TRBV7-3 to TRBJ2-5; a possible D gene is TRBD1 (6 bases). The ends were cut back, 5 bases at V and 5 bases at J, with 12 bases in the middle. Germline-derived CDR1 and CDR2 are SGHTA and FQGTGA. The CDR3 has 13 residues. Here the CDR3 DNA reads TGTGCCAGCAGCCGAACCCAGGGGGAGACCCAGTACTTC. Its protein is CASSRTQGETQYF.